Presented here are 16 T cell receptor beta chains from one specimen sequenced in a study of cytomegalovirus exposure and HLA in healthy donors. The PCR made use of 60 Vbeta and 13 Jbeta primers. Repertoires were generated with immunoSEQ multiplex PCR, while TCRdb's copy carries only in-frame clones and drops some. The table lists about 170,000 clones, around 80% of them singletons. The sequencing input was PBMCs. Source of these receptors: a female donor in good health and CMV-seronegative.

This clone was detected only a few times. This CDR3 reads CASSLERETDTQYF. The CDR3 coding sequence is TGCGCCAGCAGCTTGGAGAGGGAGACAGATACGCAGTATTTT. J is TRBJ2-3 and V is TRBV5-1, with D tentatively TRBD2 (5 bases). Between the trimmed V and J ends, which lost 0 bases and 3 bases, there was a span of 8 bases. The CDR3 runs 14 residues. From germline, CDR1 is SGHRS and CDR2 YFSETQ. Drawing the rest from reference TRBV5-1 and TRBJ2-3, the complete variable domain is KAGVTQTPRYLIKTRGQQVTLSCSPISGHRSVSWYQQTPGQGLQFLFEYFSETQRNKGNFPGRFSGRQFSNSRSEMNVSTLELGDSALYLCASSLERETDTQYFGPGTRLTVL.

The chain links TRBV7-2 to TRBJ2-7; a possible D gene is TRBD1 (6 bases). V was trimmed by 1 base and J by 3 bases, leaving 13 bases between them. CDR1 and CDR2 (germline): SGHTA, FQGNSA. The CDR3 length is 15 residues. The CDR3 is CASSLGRGLGYEQYF. CDR3 sequence (DNA): TGTGCCAGCAGCTTAGGAAGGGGGTTGGGCTACGAGCAGTACTTC.

The J gene is TRBJ1-6, the V gene TRBV11-2; perhaps TRBD1 as D (6 bases). The germline CDR1 and CDR2 sequences are SGHAT and FQNNGV. V was trimmed by 3 bases and J by 11 bases, leaving 11 bases between them. The CDR3 is 13 residues long. In DNA form, the CDR3 reads TGTGCCAGCAGCTTTCAGGGGACGACACCCCTCCACTTT. Its translation: CASSFQGTTPLHF.

This clone has a handful of counts. V usage is TRBV2 and J usage is TRBJ2-2; D possibly corresponds to TRBD1 (5 bases). The CDR3 runs to 15 residues. V was shortened by 6 bases and J by 1 base, with 12 bases between the two germline ends. CDR1 and CDR2 from the germline V gene are SNHLY and FYNNEI. The CDR3 DNA is TGTGCCAGCAGAGAGACGACAGTGAACACCGGGGAGCTGTTTTTT. As protein: CASRETTVNTGELFF.

V is TRBV11-1 and J is TRBJ2-3; D is perhaps TRBD1 (7 bases). The CDR3 totals 18 residues. V dropped 6 bases and J dropped 2 bases, with 24 bases sitting between them. The germline V gene encodes CDR1 SGHAT and CDR2 FQDESV (reference sequence). The CDR3 is CASRGTVGQEGNTDTQYF. As DNA, the CDR3 is TGTGCCAGCAGGGGGACTGTCGGACAGGAGGGGAACACAGATACGCAGTATTTT.

V is TRBV19 and J is TRBJ1-5; 9 bases line up with TRBD1. With 5 bases clipped from V and 0 bases from J, the junction kept 11 bases outside the gene matches. The CDR3 is 18 amino acids. Germline V gene sequence: CDR1 LNHDA, CDR2 SQIVND (reference sequence). This CDR3 reads CASSRPQGQGYSNQPQHF. The DNA of the CDR3 is TGTGCCAGTAGTCGCCCCCAGGGACAGGGTTATAGCAATCAGCCCCAGCATTTT. The variable domain in full, completed from reference TRBV19 and TRBJ1-5, reads DGGITQSPKYLFRKEGQNVTLSCEQNLNHDAMYWYRQDPGQGLRLIYYSQIVNDFQKGDIAEGYSVSREKKESFPLTVTSAQKNPTAFYLCASSRPQGQGYSNQPQHFGDGTRLSIL.

This clone has just a few counts. The rearrangement uses TRBV6-1 and TRBJ1-5; D might be TRBD1 (5 bases). Germline CDR1 reads MNHNS; CDR2 reads SASEGT. CDR3 size: 15 residues. Deletions cut 4 bases from V and 0 bases from J, with 10 bases between. CDR3 DNA sequence: TGTGCCAGCAGTGTATGGCAGGGTAGCAATCAGCCCCAGCATTTT. It specifies CASSVWQGSNQPQHF.

This chain connects TRBV6-6 to TRBJ2-7, with D possibly matching TRBD2 (6 bases). Germline lookup yields CDR1 MNHNY and CDR2 SVGAGI (reference sequence). The CDR3 spans 14 residues. Trimming stripped 7 bases from V and 1 base from J, with 14 bases between. This CDR3 is CASTPGLPSYEQYF. As DNA, the CDR3 is TGTGCCAGCACCCCGGGACTTCCTTCCTACGAGCAGTACTTC.

The rearrangement links TRBV18 to TRBJ1-4; TRBD1 matches 7 bases. Germline V CDR1 and CDR2: KGHSH, LQKENI. The CDR3 is 16 amino acids. The junction had 8 bases not matched to a gene; V was cut back by 0 bases and J by 7 bases. The CDR3 reads CASSPPTGKLLEKLFF. The DNA of the CDR3 is TGTGCCAGCTCACCACCGACAGGGAAGCTCCTTGAAAAACTGTTTTTT.

CDR3 sequence (DNA): TGCAGCGTTAACGGACTCTCTTTGAACGAGCAGTACTTC. The encoded protein is CSVNGLSLNEQYF. The chain carries TRBV29-1 and TRBJ2-7, with a tentative D call TRBD2 (5 bases). CDR3 length equals 13 residues. Germline CDR1 SQVTM, CDR2 ANQGSEA. V lost 5 bases, J lost 5 bases, and 16 bases lay in between.

This chain uses TRBV30 with TRBJ2-3, with D possibly TRBD1 on 6 matching bases. The CDR3 totals 14 residues. Trimming took off 3 bases at V and 2 bases at J, with 12 bases between the two ends. Per the germline V gene, CDR1 is GTSNPN and CDR2 is SVGIG (reference sequence). The CDR3 here is CAWSWGQSTDTQYF. The CDR3 nucleotides read TGTGCCTGGAGCTGGGGGCAGTCCACAGATACGCAGTATTTT.

The V gene is TRBV20-1, the J gene TRBJ2-7; TRBD1 is a possible D gene (5 bases). Germline lookup yields CDR1 DFQATT and CDR2 SNEGSKA (reference sequence). Trimming cost V 7 bases and J 5 bases, with 12 bases left between them. The CDR3 sequence is 11 residues long. CDR3 nucleotides: TGCAGTGGGGGCTACTACAACGAGCAGTACTTC. Protein sequence: CSGGYYNEQYF.

This clone is a singleton in its sample. The V and J genes are TRBV30 and TRBJ2-7, with 7 bases that match TRBD1. There are 12 residues in the CDR3. J gave up 4 bases and V 2 bases, and 2 bases lay outside the gene matches. CDR1 and CDR2 from the germline V gene are GTSNPN and SVGIG (reference sequence). CDR3 region: CAWSRTGYEQYF. For the CDR3, the DNA is TGTGCCTGGAGTAGGACAGGTTACGAGCAGTACTTC.

CDR3: CASSYSTGQGAAFF. CDR3 bases: TGTGCCAGCAGTTACTCGACAGGACAGGGGGCAGCTTTCTTT. This rearrangement joins TRBV6-5 to TRBJ1-1, with 11 bases identical to TRBD1. The V and J ends lost 0 bases and 10 bases, in that order; junction bases with no gene match: 4. From germline, CDR1 is MNHEY and CDR2 SVGAGI. CDR3 length: 14 amino acids.

This clone was seen only once. The CDR3 protein is CASSFRGGETEAFF. In DNA, the CDR3 is TGTGCCAGCAGTTTTAGGGGTGGAGAAACTGAAGCTTTCTTT. V is TRBV28 and J is TRBJ1-1; D is perhaps TRBD1 (5 bases). V was pared by 3 bases and J by 5 bases, with 13 bases between. CDR3 size: 14 residues. In germline, CDR1 is MDHEN, CDR2 SYDVKM.

This clone occurred a few times. The chain couples TRBV5-4 to TRBJ2-1, with D possibly being TRBD1 (5 bases). The CDR3 length is 13 residues. CDR1 and CDR2 (germline): SGHNT, YYREEE (reference sequence). Trimming cost V 0 bases and J 7 bases, with 8 bases left between them. CDR3 sequence: CASSLAQANEQFF. The CDR3 DNA sequence: TGTGCCAGCAGCTTGGCACAGGCAAATGAGCAGTTCTTC.